This T cell receptor beta chain comes out of a study of blood T cell repertoires in COVID-19 (dated by TCRdb to the early 2020s). Study-level background: Samples from collaborators originated in the United States, Italy and Spain and spanned both the acute and convalescent phases of COVID-19. The material from the prospective study consisted of cDNA or gDNA derived from T cells, B-cell-depleted T cells, or PBMCs. Subjects who had been exposed to COVID-19, were actively infected with it, or had recovered from it provided the deeply sampled blood TCRbeta repertoires that made up the dataset. The repertoires were released in a freely available public database intended as a resource for research on the immune response to SARS-CoV-2. The samples were drawn from the first 160 participants of the ongoing ImmuneRACE study and from 1,254 subjects provided by 6 global collaborators. The sample metadata nearly always contained a de-identified subject ID, COVID-19 status, age in years and sex. Where available, HLA class I and class II types were taken from metadata supplied by the sample provider and were not determined by assay-based typing. Broad study findings and their caveats: The quantity of clinical and demographic metadata differed by source and by participant and was supplied without curation.

The CDR3 goes from the cysteine to the phenylalanine over 19 residues. Kept here is only the CDR3 DNA, which spans 57 bases and is read in frame from base 1. Trimming costs V 5 bases and J 2 bases, and their ends lie 26 bases apart. Sequences MNHEY (CDR1) and SMNVEV (CDR2) are obtained from the germline V gene (reference sequence). Whole blood was collected in K2EDTA tubes by collaborating institutions according to the institutions' own protocols. Collaborator samples were shipped for TCRbeta analysis as frozen whole blood, isolated PBMCs, or DNA extracted from either sample type. The immunoSEQ Assay, a bias-controlled multiplex PCR, was used to amplify TCRbeta CDR3 regions from genomic DNA. In the authors' own workflow: Within the assay, amplification of reference gene primers was used to estimate how many nucleated cells each sample contained. Sequence reads were collapsed and filtered to measure the absolute abundance of every unique TCRbeta CDR3 rearrangement. For each sample, productive Simpson clonality was calculated as the square root of Simpson's diversity index over productive rearrangements. TCRdb limited this immuneACCESS table to in-frame rearrangements with V and J called. A share of clones is missing; checked studies link under half to unresolved V genes, and the rest is unexplained. V, J and clone size reflect that table, while D and trimming were determined from the DNA. The sample includes tens of thousands of clones, with roughly 84% observed a single time. The ten largest clones take up 25% to 30% of the sample.

Turning to this clone: There is no known antigen for this receptor. Per-base quality was not reported, and no clone a single base away is much larger than it.

Rearrangement joined TRBV27 to TRBJ2-3; TRBD2 is a possible D gene, resting on 8 matching bases. The clonotype was recovered from a human donor in a cohort sampled during active COVID-19. Sequenced: peripheral blood. The CDR3 protein: CASSGLAPHAGQNTDTQYF. The nucleotides read TGTGCCAGCAGTGGACTAGCTCCCCACGCGGGACAGAACACAGATACGCAGTATTTT.